Below, 29 T cell receptor beta chains from the same sample are listed, as sequenced in a study of CD8+ T cells in alopecia areata. Treatment of the sample: oral pan-JAK inhibitor, 5-10 mg twice daily. Extracted RNA was reverse transcribed into cDNA, the sequencing template. The data were produced by immunoSEQ multiplex PCR, yet TCRdb's version contains in-frame clones alone and is incomplete. The table has 100,000 to 150,000 clones, around 60% seen once. The sample consisted of CD4+ T cells sorted from blood, taken at week 4, from a patient treated with tofacitinib. The receptors shown here come from a human donor with alopecia areata.

The chain combines TRBV9 with TRBJ2-1, with 8 bases fitting TRBD2. V gave up 3 bases and J gave up 6 bases; unmatched junction bases: 5. The CDR3 runs 14 residues. Germline-derived CDR1 and CDR2 are SGDLS and YYNGEE. The CDR3 loop reads CASSATGTSNEQFF. Written as DNA, the CDR3 is TGTGCCAGCAGCGCAACCGGGACTAGCAATGAGCAGTTCTTC.

V is TRBV5-1 and J is TRBJ1-1; D perhaps matches TRBD1 (5 bases). V lost 5 bases, J lost 1 base, and 9 bases lay in between. Germline loops: CDR1 SGHRS, CDR2 YFSETQ. This CDR3 comprises 13 residues. This CDR3 reads CASRTTGNTEAFF. CDR3 in DNA: TGCGCCAGCAGGACAACAGGGAACACTGAAGCTTTCTTT. The variable domain in full, with the rest retrieved from reference TRBV5-1 and TRBJ1-1, is KAGVTQTPRYLIKTRGQQVTLSCSPISGHRSVSWYQQTPGQGLQFLFEYFSETQRNKGNFPGRFSGRQFSNSRSEMNVSTLELGDSALYLCASRTTGNTEAFFGQGTRLTVV.

The chain employs TRBV28 and TRBJ1-2; 10 bases map to TRBD1. The ends lost 9 bases at V and 4 bases at J; junction bases unmatched: 8. The length of the CDR3 is 14 residues. Germline V CDR1 and CDR2: MDHEN, SYDVKM. CDR3 loop: CARFRDRGSYGYTF. Here the CDR3 DNA reads TGTGCCAGATTTCGGGACAGGGGATCCTATGGCTACACCTTC.

This clone turned up a few times. The chain carries TRBV4-2 and TRBJ2-4; D may be TRBD1 or TRBD2 (6 bases each). The CDR3 loop spans 15 amino acids. Per germline, CDR1 LGHNA and CDR2 YNFKEQ. Trimming stripped 1 base from V and 7 bases from J, with 14 bases between. CDR3 residues: CASSQGVGGANIQYF. CDR3 coding DNA: TGTGCCAGCAGCCAAGGAGTCGGGGGCGCGAACATTCAGTACTTC.

This chain joins TRBV7-6 and TRBJ2-7; 10 bases match TRBD2. The length of the CDR3 is 15 residues. Germline CDR1 reads SGHVS; CDR2 reads FNYEAQ. V trimming: 1 base; J trimming: 2 bases; junction bases outside the gene matches: 2. CDR3 sequence (DNA): TGTGCCAGCAGCTTAGGGACTAGCGGCCCCTACGAGCAGTACTTC. It yields the protein CASSLGTSGPYEQYF.

This rearrangement joins TRBV7-2 to TRBJ1-2, with a tentative D call TRBD1 (5 bases). This CDR3 has 15 amino acids. V was trimmed by 5 bases and J by 4 bases, leaving 17 bases between them. In germline, CDR1 is SGHTA, CDR2 FQGNSA. The DNA of the CDR3 is TGTGCCAGCAGCACTACCCCGGGACCGGCCTATGGCTACACCTTC. This encodes CASSTTPGPAYGYTF. Drawing the rest from reference TRBV7-2 and TRBJ1-2, the complete variable domain is GAGVSQSPSNKVTEKGKDVELRCDPISGHTALYWYRQSLGQGLEFLIYFQGNSAPDKSGLPSDRFSAERTGGSVSTLTIQRTQQEDSAVYLCASSTTPGPAYGYTFGSGTRLTVV.

The genes are TRBV4-3 and TRBJ2-1, with TRBD2 matching 8 bases. This CDR3 is 16 amino acids long. Per the germline V gene, CDR1 is LGHNA and CDR2 is YSLEER. V lost 0 bases to trimming and J lost 9 bases; unmatched junction nucleotides: 10. CDR3 residues: CASSQELAGGAGEQFF. The DNA for the CDR3 is TGCGCCAGCAGCCAAGAGCTGGCCGGGGGGGCCGGTGAGCAGTTCTTC.

The rearrangement joins TRBV7-2 to TRBJ2-5; 8 bases line up with TRBD2. Germline V CDR1 and CDR2: SGHTA, FQGNSA. Germline trimming cut 5 bases from V and 4 bases from J; bases unmatched to any gene: 12. CDR3 length: 16 amino acids. CDR3 in DNA: TGTGCCAGCAGCGCTAGTGGCGGGAGGAGGGCAGAGACCCAGTACTTC. Protein: CASSASGGRRAETQYF.

The chain couples TRBV5-1 to TRBJ2-7; D perhaps matches TRBD1 (5 bases). Germline V lookup: CDR1 SGHRS, CDR2 YFSETQ. Between the trimmed V and J ends, which lost 2 bases and 2 bases, there was a span of 8 bases. CDR3 size: 13 residues. Here the CDR3 DNA reads TGCGCCAGCAGCTTAAGGGGTCCCTACGAGCAGTACTTC. It codes for CASSLRGPYEQYF.

This clone was picked up many times. The chain has TRBV4-1 and TRBJ1-1; 10 nucleotides agree with TRBD1. Germline CDR1 reads MGHRA; CDR2 reads YSYEKL. The trim removed 4 bases at V and 8 bases at J, leaving 13 bases unmatched. This CDR3 is built from 16 residues. CDR3 DNA: TGCGCCAGCAGCCGACCTTTGGGACAGGGGAAAACCGAAGCTTTCTTT. Its protein is CASSRPLGQGKTEAFF.

The chain joins TRBV4-2 to TRBJ2-3, with D perhaps matching TRBD1 (7 bases). The ends were cut back, 2 bases at V and 1 base at J, with 13 bases in the middle. This CDR3 has 16 amino acids. The germline V gene has CDR1 LGHNA and CDR2 YNFKEQ. CDR3 amino acids: CASSQLGGQRTDTQYF. CDR3 DNA sequence: TGTGCCAGCAGCCAATTGGGGGGACAGCGCACAGATACGCAGTATTTT.

The chain recombines TRBV4-1 with TRBJ2-3, with TRBD2 identical over 13 bases. The V segment lost 4 bases and the J segment 7 bases; nucleotides outside the gene matches: 8. The CDR3 runs to 16 residues. Germline V gene lookup returns CDR1 MGHRA and CDR2 YSYEKL. CDR3 bases: TGCGCCAGCAGCCGAACTAGCGGGGGGGCCTCGAATACGCAGTATTTT. Translating gives CASSRTSGGASNTQYF.

The genes are TRBV4-3 and TRBJ2-5; D not resolved. The CDR3 is 14 amino acids. Germline V lookup: CDR1 LGHNA, CDR2 YSLEER. V was trimmed by 0 bases and J by 5 bases, leaving 10 bases between them. The CDR3 nucleotides read TGCGCCAGCAGCCAAGACCGGAGCCGGGAGACCCAGTACTTC. This codes for CASSQDRSRETQYF.

The chain combines TRBV4-3 with TRBJ2-7; tentative D call: TRBD2 (5 bases). Germline CDR1 reads LGHNA; CDR2 reads YSLEER. The CDR3 runs 14 residues. Trimming took off 0 bases at V and 3 bases at J, with 9 bases between the two ends. The CDR3 sequence is CASSQDLGDYEQYF. The CDR3 region has the DNA TGCGCCAGCAGCCAAGATCTCGGGGACTACGAGCAGTACTTC.

A few counts support this clone. V is TRBV29-1 and J is TRBJ2-6; 11 nucleotides match TRBD1. There are 16 residues in the CDR3. Germline V lookup: CDR1 SQVTM, CDR2 ANQGSEA. Germline trimming cut 4 bases from V and 4 bases from J; bases unmatched to any gene: 6. CDR3 loop: CSVGDRGVSGANVLTF. The CDR3 coding sequence is TGCAGCGTTGGGGACAGGGGGGTATCCGGGGCCAACGTCCTGACTTTC.

The chain's CDR3 is CASSEHTGILEAFF. The CDR3 region has the DNA TGTGCCAGCAGTGAACATACAGGCATTCTTGAAGCTTTCTTT. The chain couples TRBV6-1 to TRBJ1-1; perhaps TRBD1 as D (5 bases). CDR3 size: 14 residues. Deletions cut 2 bases from V and 7 bases from J, with 14 bases between. Germline V gene data show CDR1 as MNHNS and CDR2 as SASEGT.

This clone was seen once. The J gene is TRBJ2-5, the V gene TRBV7-2; 9 nucleotides align to TRBD2. Germline V CDR1 and CDR2: SGHTA, FQGNSA. The CDR3 has 16 amino acids. Trimming removed 7 bases from V and 4 bases from J; junction bases left unmatched: 13. CDR3 protein: CASTQYSGRSGETQYF. The CDR3 nucleotides read TGTGCCAGCACGCAGTATAGCGGGAGATCCGGAGAGACCCAGTACTTC.

This clone was observed a single time. The CDR3 region is CSAGRAFF. In DNA form, the CDR3 reads TGCAGCGCCGGGAGAGCTTTCTTT. The chain joins TRBV29-1 to TRBJ1-1; no firm D call. Trimming removed 7 bases at V and 10 bases at J, with 7 bases between. Germline CDR1 is SQVTM and CDR2 is ANQGSEA. This CDR3 comprises 8 residues.

The chain recombines TRBV29-1 with TRBJ2-3, with D possibly being TRBD2 (6 bases). The CDR3 sequence is 12 residues long. V was pared by 7 bases and J by 2 bases, with 10 bases between. CDR1 and CDR2 (germline): SQVTM, ANQGSEA. The CDR3 nucleotides read TGCAGCGGCGGGGTTACCACAGATACGCAGTATTTT. It yields the protein CSGGVTTDTQYF.

The chain is built from TRBV18 and TRBJ1-2, with D uncertain. V lost 0 bases to trimming and J lost 2 bases, with 13 bases between them. The CDR3 is made up of 16 amino acids. Germline CDR1 reads KGHSH; CDR2 reads LQKENI. The CDR3, as DNA: TGTGCCAGCTCACCACCCAATCCGGGAACCAACTATGGCTACACCTTC. Protein sequence: CASSPPNPGTNYGYTF.

This chain uses TRBV23-1 with TRBJ2-1, with D possibly called TRBD1 or TRBD2 (6 bases each). TRBV23-1 is marked as an open reading frame, function uncertain. The CDR3 covers 17 residues. V shed 6 bases and J shed 8 bases, with 26 bases lying between them. CDR3 sequence: CASRGRYGGAKRDEQFF. The CDR3 DNA is TGCGCCAGCAGGGGGCGATACGGGGGCGCAAAGAGAGATGAGCAGTTCTTC.

The chain uses TRBV30 and TRBJ2-3; 9 bases match TRBD2. Per the germline V gene, CDR1 is GTSNPN and CDR2 is SVGIG (reference sequence). The CDR3 spans 14 residues. Losses at the gene ends were 5 bases for V and 1 base for J; bases not matched to a gene: 4. The CDR3 DNA is TGTGCCTGGGCGACTAGCGGAGGCACAGATACGCAGTATTTT. Protein product: CAWATSGGTDTQYF.

The chain joins TRBV7-2 to TRBJ1-2; maybe TRBD1 (5 bases). V lost 1 base and J lost 6, with 15 bases in between. Germline CDR1 SGHTA, CDR2 FQGNSA. The CDR3 is 15 residues long. The CDR3 spells CASSLDGHLDNGYTF. In DNA, the CDR3 is TGTGCCAGCAGCTTAGATGGCCACCTGGACAATGGCTACACCTTC.

This chain joins TRBV29-1 and TRBJ2-1; TRBD1 might be the D (5 bases). Germline lookup yields CDR1 SQVTM and CDR2 ANQGSEA. Trimming pared 6 bases from V and 9 bases from J, leaving 9 bases between. The CDR3 is made up of 10 amino acids. The CDR3 spells CSVPQGEQFF. The DNA for the CDR3 is TGCAGCGTCCCTCAGGGTGAGCAGTTCTTC.

This clone showed up just a few times. The genes are TRBV6-5 and TRBJ1-2; TRBD1 might be the D (5 bases). Trimming removed 2 bases from V and 3 bases from J, with 10 bases in between. Looked up from germline, CDR1 is MNHEY and CDR2 is SVGAGI. The CDR3 contains 14 residues. Written as DNA, the CDR3 is TGTGCCAGCAGTTACGGGGCCTTGGACTATGGCTACACCTTC. Its protein product is CASSYGALDYGYTF.

This clone was counted between two and nine times. The chain recombines TRBV25-1 with TRBJ2-5, with a weak D call TRBD2 (6 bases). V lost 2 bases to trimming and J lost 1 base, with 11 bases between them. In germline, CDR1 is MGHDK, CDR2 SYGVNS. CDR3 length: 15 residues. The CDR3 DNA reads TGTGCCAGCAGTGAAGGGGGGATAACCCAAGAGACCCAGTACTTC. Amino acid sequence: CASSEGGITQETQYF. The whole variable domain, filled in from reference TRBV25-1 and TRBJ2-5, reads EADIYQTPRYLVIGTGKKITLECSQTMGHDKMYWYQQDPGMELHLIHYSYGVNSTEKGDLSSESTVSRIRTEHFPLTLESARPSHTSQYLCASSEGGITQETQYFGPGTRLLVL.

V and J are TRBV10-3 and TRBJ2-5; a weak D match, TRBD1 (6 bases). CDR3 length: 13 amino acids. Germline V CDR1 and CDR2: ENHRY, SYGVKD. V lost 4 bases, J lost 1 base, and 7 bases lay in between. The CDR3 loop is CAISGQAQETQYF. The CDR3 DNA is TGTGCCATCAGTGGACAGGCCCAAGAGACCCAGTACTTC.

The chain has TRBV2 and TRBJ1-1; the match to TRBD1 covers 12 bases. The germline gives CDR1 SNHLY, CDR2 FYNNEI. CDR3 length equals 14 residues. Trimming cost V 10 bases and J 3 bases; bases outside gene matches: 6. The CDR3, as DNA: TGTGCCACCGGGACAGGGGGCGCAGACACTGAAGCTTTCTTT. This translates into CATGTGGADTEAFF. Full variable domain (rest looked up from reference TRBV2 and TRBJ1-1): EPEVTQTPSHQVTQMGQEVILRCVPISNHLYFYWYRQILGQKVEFLVSFYNNEISEKSEIFDDQFSVERPDGSNFTLKIRSTKLEDSAMYFCATGTGGADTEAFFGQGTRLTVV.

The genes are TRBV7-2 and TRBJ1-5, with 7 bases matching TRBD1. From germline, CDR1 is SGHTA and CDR2 FQGNSA. Trimming removed 5 bases from V and 2 bases from J; junction bases left unmatched: 0. This CDR3 is built from 13 residues. CDR3 nucleotide sequence: TGTGCCAGCAGCGGGACAGGCAATCAGCCCCAGCATTTT. The encoded protein is CASSGTGNQPQHF.